The source of this TCR beta chain is a study of human T cells and chemical hapten exposure. Study in general: From small differences in pooled library volume came most of the variation in per-sample TCR yields. Overall study results and limits: Unchanged with DPC sensitization were TCRs above 1 in 1000 frequency.

This clonotype was picked up many times. No antigen is known for it. Library construction involved attaching unique molecular identifiers to individual cDNA molecules, which allowed quantitative, reproducible TCR counting. Per the authors' pipeline: Individual samples carried between 23,224 and 690,600 TCRs, with 95,638 as the median. TCRdb used MiXCR to reprocess the 5' RACE reads, holding one entry per CDR3 protein. TCRdb's processing, not the authors', yielded these V and J calls. The sample consists of about 140,000 distinct CDR3 sequences, around 4.4% of them appearing once. It was from unfractionated whole blood that total RNA was extracted. The CDR3 extends over 16 amino acids. Per germline, CDR1 ENHRY and CDR2 SYGVKD. V lost 0 bases and J lost 4, with 15 bases in between.

This receptor was identified in a female donor in good health. The chain employs TRBV10-3 and TRBJ1-2, with TRBD1 as a possible D gene (6 bases). CDR3 nucleotides: TGTGCCATCAGTGAGTCGACTGGACAGATTTTCTATGGCTACACCTTC. Translation gives CAISESTGQIFYGYTF.